This T cell receptor beta chain was captured in a study of CD8+ T cells in alopecia areata. The wider study: At a dose of 5 to 10 mg twice daily, oral tofacitinib was given to treated patients.

This sample's treatment: oral pan-JAK inhibitor, 5-10 mg twice daily. Per the germline V gene, CDR1 is SGHRS and CDR2 is YFSETQ. J lost 5 bases, V lost 0 bases, and 3 bases had no gene match. The CDR3 is 15 residues long. Turning to this clone: Its antigen remains unidentified. The sample holds other DNA sequences that translate to the same CDR3.

Extracted from the samples, RNA was reverse transcribed into cDNA to serve as the sequencing template. Generated by immunoSEQ multiplex PCR, the TCRdb table keeps only in-frame clones and is missing some. The sample lists under 350,000 clones; roughly 60% were seen once. Study findings and constraints: For lesional scalp, especially alopecia totalis/universalis, clonality was higher than in normal scalp. In scalp and blood, many expanded lesional clones persisted during tofacitinib. How baseline CD8+ expansion relates to response remains uncertain (there was one nonresponder).

Sample: CD4+ T cells sorted from blood, taken at week 24, from a patient treated with tofacitinib. The chain employs TRBV5-1 and TRBJ1-5; TRBD1 matches 9 bases. The sequence derives from a human donor with alopecia areata. The CDR3 region is CASSLGGQGHQPQHF. The CDR3 coding sequence is TGCGCCAGCAGCTTGGGGGGACAGGGACATCAGCCCCAGCATTTT.